This T cell receptor beta chain is from a study of blood T cell repertoires in COVID-19. Whole-study context: Donors in the United States, Italy and Spain gave samples during acute or convalescent COVID-19. T cells, B-cell-depleted T cells, or PBMCs provided the cDNA or gDNA that served as material.

Original methodology: By means of reference gene primer amplification, nucleated cell counts were estimated. Some clones are missing from TCRdb's copy, which holds only in-frame ones; the method was immunoSEQ multiplex PCR. D and trimming come from the DNA, and the V and J calls and clone size come from that table. The table lists roughly 140,000 clones, roughly 82% of them singletons. The CDR3 covers 16 residues. V was trimmed by 1 base and J by 6 bases, leaving 18 bases between them. CDR1 and CDR2 from the germline V gene are SGDLS and YYNGEE. The TCR was taken from a woman between 45 and 65 years old in a cohort sampled during active or convalescent COVID-19. Sequencing input: peripheral blood. The chain is built from TRBV9 and TRBJ2-3, with a tentative D call TRBD2 (5 bases). The CDR3 bases are TGTGCCAGCAGCGTATCCCCGGGGAGATCGGGGGATACGCAGTATTTT. It specifies CASSVSPGRSGDTQYF. The full variable domain, with the rest looked up from reference TRBV9 and TRBJ2-3, is DSGVTQTPKHLITATGQRVTLRCSPRSGDLSVYWYQQSLDQGLQFLIQYYNGEERAKGNILERFSAQQFPDLHSELNLSSLELGDSALYFCASSVSPGRSGDTQYFGPGTRLTVL.